The 18 T cell receptor beta chains below were found in one sample sequenced in a study of OX40 agonist ivuxolimab in advanced cancers. The data were produced by immunoSEQ multiplex PCR, yet TCRdb's version contains in-frame clones alone and is incomplete. The sample carries approximately 74,000 clones, over 60% recorded once. Specimen: CD4+ or CD8+ T cells sorted from blood, collected in a trial of the OX40 agonist ivuxolimab. The receptor set was obtained from an adult with an advanced solid tumor such as melanoma, head and neck, liver or kidney cancer.

In this sample, this clone turned up a few times. The chain uses TRBV7-2 and TRBJ1-1; D gene unclear. This CDR3 region has 13 residues. Trimming removed 5 bases from V and 5 bases from J, with 12 bases in between. The germline CDR1 and CDR2 sequences are SGHTA and FQGNSA. The CDR3 sequence is CASSQRAGTEAFF. CDR3 in DNA: TGTGCCAGCAGCCAAAGGGCGGGGACTGAAGCTTTCTTT.

This chain joins TRBV29-1 and TRBJ2-3, with D unresolved. This CDR3 spans 14 amino acids. Per the germline V gene, CDR1 is SQVTM and CDR2 is ANQGSEA. V was shortened by 6 bases and J by 0 bases, with 13 bases between the two germline ends. CDR3 bases: TGCAGCGTCCCCCCCTACAGTAGCACAGATACGCAGTATTTT. Its protein product is CSVPPYSSTDTQYF.

The genes are TRBV18 and TRBJ2-7; D perhaps matches TRBD2 (6 bases). The germline V gene encodes CDR1 KGHSH and CDR2 LQKENI. The CDR3 has 12 residues. The V end lost 3 bases, the J end lost 4 bases, and 7 bases lay between the germline ends. CDR3: CASSPGGYEQYF. For the CDR3, the DNA is TGTGCCAGCTCACCGGGAGGTTACGAGCAGTACTTC.

The chain recombines TRBV25-1 with TRBJ1-5; D is ambiguous. Germline V lookup: CDR1 MGHDK, CDR2 SYGVNS. Trimming took off 5 bases at V and 4 bases at J, with 12 bases between the two ends. This CDR3 contains 14 residues. The CDR3: CASSPWMGNQPQHF. In DNA, the CDR3 is TGTGCCAGCAGTCCCTGGATGGGGAATCAGCCCCAGCATTTT.

This clone showed up just once. V and J are TRBV27 and TRBJ2-7; 8 bases line up with TRBD1. The CDR3 runs 15 residues. Looked up from germline, CDR1 is MNHEY and CDR2 is SMNVEV (reference sequence). Trimming at V came to 5 bases and at J to 4 bases, leaving 10 bases not matched to a gene. CDR3 nucleotide sequence: TGTGCCAGCAGTCCGCAGGGGGCGCTCTTATACGAGCAGTACTTC. Amino acids: CASSPQGALLYEQYF.

The V gene is TRBV9, the J gene TRBJ2-7; 7 bases fit TRBD2. Germline loops: CDR1 SGDLS, CDR2 YYNGEE. The V segment lost 3 bases and the J segment 3 bases; nucleotides outside the gene matches: 9. CDR3 length equals 15 residues. The DNA for the CDR3 is TGTGCCAGCAGCGCAGCCGTAGCTAGCGGCTACGAGCAGTACTTC. Its translation: CASSAAVASGYEQYF.

The CDR3 spells CASSLEGGRNEQFF. CDR3 bases: TGTGCCAGCAGTTTGGAGGGGGGAAGGAATGAGCAGTTCTTC. The V gene is TRBV2, the J gene TRBJ2-1; possibly TRBD1 or TRBD2 for D (6 bases each). The CDR3 runs to 14 residues. The V gene's germline CDR1 is SNHLY and CDR2 FYNNEI. The V and J ends lost 5 bases and 7 bases respectively, with 15 bases between them. Full variable domain (rest looked up from reference TRBV2 and TRBJ2-1): EPEVTQTPSHQVTQMGQEVILRCVPISNHLYFYWYRQILGQKVEFLVSFYNNEISEKSEIFDDQFSVERPDGSNFTLKIRSTKLEDSAMYFCASSLEGGRNEQFFGPGTRLTVL.

The chain couples TRBV2 to TRBJ2-7, with D possibly being TRBD2 (6 bases). Germline CDR1 and CDR2: SNHLY and FYNNEI. This CDR3 spans 14 amino acids. Between the trimmed V and J ends, which lost 7 bases and 7 bases, there was a span of 20 bases. The CDR3 sequence is CASTVEGLRGEQYF. CDR3 sequence (DNA): TGTGCCAGCACCGTTGAGGGGCTCCGGGGGGAGCAGTACTTC.

The rearrangement uses TRBV6-5 and TRBJ2-1, with no clear D. There are 15 residues in the CDR3. Germline CDR1 reads MNHEY; CDR2 reads SVGAGI. V lost 6 bases to trimming and J lost 0 bases, with 12 bases between them. CDR3 DNA sequence: TGTGCCAGCAGAAGAGGACGTAGCTCCTACAATGAGCAGTTCTTC. As protein: CASRRGRSSYNEQFF.

The chain is built from TRBV5-1 and TRBJ2-7; 13 bases match TRBD2. Germline CDR1 and CDR2: SGHRS and YFSETQ. The ends lost 4 bases at V and 4 bases at J; junction bases unmatched: 8. The CDR3 totals 16 residues. CDR3 DNA: TGCGCCAGCAGCCCGGGACTAGCGGGAACTGTTTACGAGCAGTACTTC. Translated, it gives CASSPGLAGTVYEQYF.

The chain recombines TRBV19 with TRBJ2-2; D is unclear. V was clipped by 3 bases and J by 4 bases, with 9 bases between them. The CDR3 extends over 14 amino acids. Germline CDR1 reads LNHDA; CDR2 reads SQIVND (reference sequence). In DNA form, the CDR3 reads TGTGCCAGTAGTATGGGCAGCCCCACCGGGGAGCTGTTTTTT. This encodes CASSMGSPTGELFF.

The chain combines TRBV12-2 with TRBJ2-1; no DNA check was done on the table's D call, TRBD1. TRBV12-2 is labeled a pseudogene. The CDR3 has 14 amino acids. The CDR3 sequence is CASRLFPGSCEQFF. The CDR3 DNA is TGTGCAAGTCGCTTATTTCCAGGGTCGTGTGAGCAGTTCTTC.

V usage is TRBV28 and J usage is TRBJ2-1; 13 bases match TRBD2. CDR1 MDHEN and CDR2 SYDVKM come from the germline V gene. V shed 6 bases, J shed 7 bases, and the junction held 6 bases outside the gene matches. CDR3 length: 15 amino acids. This chain's CDR3 is CASSPTSGRRNEQFF. CDR3 in DNA: TGTGCCAGCAGCCCGACTAGCGGGAGGCGAAATGAGCAGTTCTTC.

The J gene is TRBJ2-7, the V gene TRBV27; the D gene could be TRBD1 or TRBD2 (5 bases each). Germline V gene lookup returns CDR1 MNHEY and CDR2 SMNVEV (reference sequence). V gave up 1 base and J gave up 7 bases, with 14 bases separating them. The CDR3 is made up of 14 amino acids. The CDR3 DNA reads TGTGCCAGCAGTTTATTGAGAGGGACCGGAGAGCAGTACTTC. Translation gives CASSLLRGTGEQYF.

The J gene is TRBJ2-1, the V gene TRBV10-3; unclear D gene. The CDR3 spans 11 residues. Deletions cut 11 bases from V and 7 bases from J, with 12 bases between. CDR1 is ENHRY and CDR2 is SYGVKD in the germline V gene. The CDR3 nucleotides read TGTGCCTCAGGCCTGGCGAATGAGCAGTTCTTC. It yields the protein CASGLANEQFF.

The rearrangement joins TRBV28 to TRBJ2-7; 13 bases align to TRBD2. V gave up 5 bases and J gave up 4 bases; unmatched junction bases: 5. The germline CDR1 and CDR2 sequences are MDHEN and SYDVKM. The CDR3 loop spans 15 amino acids. The CDR3 region has the DNA TGTGCCAGCAGTACTCTGGGACTAGCGGGATACGAGCAGTACTTC. This translates into CASSTLGLAGYEQYF.

J is TRBJ1-6 and V is TRBV12-5, with no clear D. The CDR3 is made up of 14 amino acids. CDR1 LGHNT and CDR2 FRNRAP come from the germline V gene. V lost 1 base to trimming and J lost 7 bases, with 8 bases between them. The CDR3 DNA sequence: TGTGCTAGTGGTTTGGAACGCGGGAATTCACCCCTCCACTTT. It is translated as CASGLERGNSPLHF. Based on the CDR3 plus reference TRBV12-5 and TRBJ1-6, the full variable domain is DARVTQTPRHKVTEMGQEVTMRCQPILGHNTVFWYRQTMMQGLELLAYFRNRAPLDDSGMPKDRFSAEMPDATLATLKIQPSEPRDSAVYFCASGLERGNSPLHFGNGTRLTVT.

This chain joins TRBV19 and TRBJ2-5, with 8 bases aligning to TRBD1. The CDR3 contains 15 residues. J lost 2 bases, V lost 6 bases, and 8 bases had no gene match. The germline V gene encodes CDR1 LNHDA and CDR2 SQIVND (reference sequence). Written as DNA, the CDR3 is TGTGCCAGTAGGTCAGGGGGCGCGGGGCAAGAGACCCAGTACTTC. Translated: CASRSGGAGQETQYF.